Listed here are 18 T cell receptor beta chains from one sample, sequenced in a study of blood T cell repertoires in COVID-19. Profiling relied on immunoSEQ multiplex PCR, and the TCRdb table lists in-frame clones only, not all of them. The sample carries tens of thousands of clones, around nine tenths recorded once. Sequenced input: peripheral blood. Source of these receptors: a woman in her fifties or sixties with COVID-19, enrolled during active disease.

The chain recombines TRBV5-1 with TRBJ2-3, with D possibly matching TRBD2 (5 bases). The CDR3 loop spans 15 amino acids. Looked up from germline, CDR1 is SGHRS and CDR2 is YFSETQ. V lost 3 bases and J 0 bases, leaving 11 bases between the germline ends. The DNA of the CDR3 is TGCGCCAGCAGCTCCGGTGGCGGGAGCACAGATACGCAGTATTTT. This sequence encodes CASSSGGGSTDTQYF.

The V and J genes are TRBV27 and TRBJ2-7, with 8 positions matching TRBD2. There are 17 residues in the CDR3. Germline V gene sequence: CDR1 MNHEY, CDR2 SMNVEV (reference sequence). With 5 bases clipped from V and 6 bases from J, the junction kept 18 bases outside the gene matches. CDR3 in amino acids: CASSPTVWAAGVSEQYF. The CDR3 DNA reads TGTGCCAGCAGTCCGACGGTGTGGGCAGCGGGAGTAAGCGAGCAGTACTTC.

This rearrangement joins TRBV28 to TRBJ2-5, with D possibly matching TRBD2 (5 bases). From germline, CDR1 is MDHEN and CDR2 SYDVKM. The CDR3 is 18 amino acids. V lost 4 bases and J 5 bases, leaving 26 bases between the germline ends. CDR3 sequence (DNA): TGTGCCAGCAGTTACCTCACGACGTTCGAGGGCGAGATGGAGACCCAGTACTTC. Protein sequence: CASSYLTTFEGEMETQYF.

This chain connects TRBV5-1 to TRBJ2-5; 9 bases are shared with TRBD1. V lost 3 bases, J lost 2 bases, and 5 bases stayed unmatched. CDR3 size: 15 residues. Germline V gives CDR1 SGHRS, CDR2 YFSETQ. The CDR3 is CASSSGTGYQETQYF. In DNA form, the CDR3 reads TGCGCCAGCAGCTCCGGGACAGGGTATCAAGAGACCCAGTACTTC.

The chain uses TRBV19 and TRBJ1-1; D not certain. The CDR3 is 13 amino acids. Trimming removed 5 bases from V and 1 base from J, with 8 bases in between. Per germline, CDR1 LNHDA and CDR2 SQIVND (reference sequence). The CDR3 sequence is CASSRYRNTEAFF. In DNA form, the CDR3 reads TGTGCCAGTAGTCGTTACAGGAACACTGAAGCTTTCTTT.

The chain is built from TRBV7-2 and TRBJ2-1, with TRBD2 identical over 10 bases. V gave up 6 bases and J gave up 8 bases; unmatched junction bases: 13. Germline V gene sequence: CDR1 SGHTA, CDR2 FQGNSA. This CDR3 contains 16 residues. The CDR3 DNA is TGTGCCAGCAGTCGTGAAAGCGGGAGGGTTAGTGATGAGCAGTTCTTC. This translates into CASSRESGRVSDEQFF.

The rearrangement uses TRBV30 and TRBJ2-2, with 11 bases identical to TRBD1. The CDR3 is 16 residues long. With V trimmed by 4 bases and J by 5 bases, 9 bases remained unmatched. Germline V gene sequence: CDR1 GTSNPN, CDR2 SVGIG (reference sequence). CDR3 nucleotide sequence: TGTGCCTGGAAGTCCGGACAGGGGGCTAGGACCGGGGAGCTGTTTTTT. Its protein is CAWKSGQGARTGELFF.

The rearrangement uses TRBV5-4 and TRBJ1-4; the match to TRBD1 covers 10 bases. With V trimmed by 2 bases and J by 8 bases, 6 bases remained unmatched. The CDR3 consists of 15 residues. Germline CDR1 is SGHNT and CDR2 is YYREEE (reference sequence). CDR3 DNA: TGTGCCAGCAGCTTTGACAGGGGGCGCGGGGAAAAACTGTTTTTT. Protein sequence: CASSFDRGRGEKLFF.

This chain connects TRBV10-3 to TRBJ2-7; 8 bases agree with TRBD1. Per the germline V gene, CDR1 is ENHRY and CDR2 is SYGVKD. V lost 10 bases to trimming and J lost 4 bases; unmatched junction nucleotides: 9. The CDR3 sequence is 13 residues long. The CDR3 sequence is CATMTGVRYEQYF. CDR3 sequence (DNA): TGTGCCACCATGACAGGGGTAAGGTACGAGCAGTACTTC.

The chain combines TRBV9 with TRBJ2-2, with a possible D match to TRBD2 (5 bases). The CDR3 has 15 amino acids. Trimming removed 1 base at V and 5 bases at J, with 12 bases between. Per germline, CDR1 SGDLS and CDR2 YYNGEE. CDR3 in amino acids: CASSVTRVGTGELFF. CDR3 nucleotide sequence: TGTGCCAGCAGCGTAACGCGGGTAGGGACCGGGGAGCTGTTTTTT.

This sequence joins TRBV4-3 and TRBJ1-6; D gene ambiguous. The germline CDR1 and CDR2 sequences are LGHNA and YSLEER. CDR3 size: 15 residues. V lost 4 bases and J 7 bases, leaving 14 bases between the germline ends. The CDR3, as DNA: TGCGCCAGCAGCCCTTACCGGGGAGTAAATTCACCCCTCCACTTT. This encodes CASSPYRGVNSPLHF.

This chain joins TRBV6-5 and TRBJ2-7, with 8 bases matching TRBD2. The V and J ends lost 6 bases and 0 bases, in that order; junction bases with no gene match: 4. The CDR3 has 14 residues. The germline V gene has CDR1 MNHEY and CDR2 SVGAGI. This CDR3 reads CASRGLESSYEQYF. CDR3 coding DNA: TGTGCCAGCAGGGGACTAGAGAGCTCCTACGAGCAGTACTTC.

The J gene is TRBJ1-3, the V gene TRBV30; D is unclear. Trimming took off 7 bases at V and 3 bases at J, with 13 bases between the two ends. The V gene's germline CDR1 is GTSNPN and CDR2 SVGIG (reference sequence). The CDR3 is 13 amino acids. Here the CDR3 reads CASNSLGGNTIYF. The CDR3 nucleotides read TGTGCCTCGAACAGTTTAGGTGGAAACACCATATATTTT.

The rearrangement uses TRBV2 and TRBJ1-5, with D perhaps matching TRBD1 (6 bases). The CDR3 spans 15 residues. V lost 2 bases, J lost 1 base, and 9 bases lay in between. The germline gives CDR1 SNHLY, CDR2 FYNNEI. The CDR3 loop reads CASSETGWSNQPQHF. The DNA of the CDR3 is TGTGCCAGCAGTGAAACAGGGTGGAGCAATCAGCCCCAGCATTTT.

This rearrangement joins TRBV5-1 to TRBJ2-1; the D is unclear. The CDR3 contains 14 residues. V shed 1 base and J shed 1 base, with 6 bases lying between them. CDR1 and CDR2 from the germline V gene are SGHRS and YFSETQ. Here the CDR3 DNA reads TGCGCCAGCAGCTTGTCCCGGTCCTACAATGAGCAGTTCTTC. Its protein is CASSLSRSYNEQFF.

CDR3 DNA: TGCAGCGTTCTGACAGACAACTATGGCTACACCTTC. Encoded protein: CSVLTDNYGYTF. V and J are TRBV29-1 and TRBJ1-2; weak D call: TRBD1 (5 bases). The CDR3 is 12 amino acids. The V end lost 5 bases, the J end lost 2 bases, and 9 bases lay between the germline ends. Per the germline V gene, CDR1 is SQVTM and CDR2 is ANQGSEA. The whole variable domain, remainder taken from reference TRBV29-1 and TRBJ1-2, is SAVISQKPSRDICQRGTSLTIQCQVDSQVTMMFWYRQQPGQSLTLIATANQGSEATYESGFVIDKFPISRPNLTFSTLTVSNMSPEDSSIYLCSVLTDNYGYTFGSGTRLTVV.

The J gene is TRBJ2-3, the V gene TRBV4-1; D might be TRBD1 (6 bases). The V gene lost 4 bases and the J gene lost 2 bases, with 13 bases spanning the gap. CDR1 and CDR2 (germline): MGHRA, YSYEKL. The CDR3 loop spans 15 amino acids. The CDR3 DNA follows: TGCGCCAGCAGCCTCCGTACAGGGCTCACAGATACGCAGTATTTT. This codes for CASSLRTGLTDTQYF.

This chain links TRBV19 with TRBJ1-2; D is uncertain. CDR1 is LNHDA, CDR2 SQIVND, per germline (reference sequence). This CDR3 has 15 residues. V was pared by 3 bases and J by 0 bases, with 11 bases between. This chain's CDR3 is CASSIGVGSNYGYTF. CDR3 DNA: TGTGCCAGTAGTATCGGGGTCGGATCTAACTATGGCTACACCTTC.